One sample yielded the 23 T cell receptor beta chains listed below, sequenced in a study of blood T cell repertoires in COVID-19. Clones were sequenced by immunoSEQ multiplex PCR, and TCRdb holds only the in-frame ones, with some missing. Seen here are about 170,000 clones, less than 80% observed once, and the top ten hold 15% to 20%. Material: PBMCs or T cells enriched from blood (not recorded which). These receptors came from a woman in her sixties or seventies in a cohort exposed to, infected with or recovered from COVID-19 (not recorded which).

The V and J genes are TRBV15 and TRBJ1-5; D call uncertain. Germline loops: CDR1 LNHNV, CDR2 YYDKDF (reference sequence). The CDR3 has 15 residues. V shed 0 bases and J shed 9 bases, with 15 bases lying between them. The CDR3 region has the DNA TGTGCCACCAGCAGAGATCCTAAAGGACTAGGGCCCCAGCATTTT. Its translation: CATSRDPKGLGPQHF. Full variable domain (outside the CDR3, taken from reference TRBV15 and TRBJ1-5): DAMVIQNPRYQVTQFGKPVTLSCSQTLNHNVMYWYQQKSSQAPKLLFHYYDKDFNNEADTPDNFQSRRPNTSFCFLDIRSPGLGDTAMYLCATSRDPKGLGPQHFGDGTRLSIL.

The chain joins TRBV3-1 (or the pseudogene TRBV3-2) to TRBJ2-5; weak D call: TRBD2 (5 bases). Germline CDR1 reads LGHDT; CDR2 reads YNNKEL (reference sequence). This CDR3 spans 15 amino acids. V shed 1 base and J shed 1 base, with 10 bases lying between them. The CDR3 nucleotides are TGTGCCAGCAGCCAAGGTCACGGAGGCCAAGAGACCCAGTACTTC. It yields the protein CASSQGHGGQETQYF.

The chain has TRBV11-2 and TRBJ1-1; 7 nucleotides match TRBD1. This CDR3 contains 14 residues. CDR1 and CDR2 from the germline V gene are SGHAT and FQNNGV. The trim removed 5 bases at V and 5 bases at J, leaving 8 bases unmatched. CDR3 DNA: TGTGCCAGCAGCGGGAAGGGGGCGCGGACTGAAGCTTTCTTT. Amino acid sequence: CASSGKGARTEAFF.

The V gene is TRBV14, the J gene TRBJ2-5; D possibly corresponds to TRBD1 (6 bases). Germline V gene data show CDR1 as SGHDN and CDR2 as FVKESK. Trimming left V 1 base short and J 5 bases short, with 11 bases between. The CDR3 spans 14 residues. The CDR3 here is CASSQGQGMETQYF. The CDR3 DNA reads TGTGCCAGCAGCCAAGGCCAGGGGATGGAGACCCAGTACTTC.

This clone has just a few counts. V and J are TRBV29-1 and TRBJ1-3; a possible D gene is TRBD1 (5 bases). The germline V and J ends were trimmed by 7 bases and 4 bases, with 14 bases remaining between them. The V gene's germline CDR1 is SQVTM and CDR2 ANQGSEA. The CDR3 spans 13 residues. CDR3 region: CSAQGSRGNTIYF. Here the CDR3 DNA reads TGCAGCGCTCAGGGCAGTAGAGGAAACACCATATATTTT.

V usage is TRBV7-9 and J usage is TRBJ2-2; 7 bases are a match to TRBD1. Germline V gives CDR1 SEHNR, CDR2 FQNEAQ (reference sequence). V gave up 4 bases and J gave up 7 bases; unmatched junction bases: 6. The CDR3 is made up of 14 amino acids. The CDR3 sequence is CASSYTTGFGELFF. As DNA, the CDR3 is TGTGCCAGCAGCTATACGACAGGGTTCGGGGAGCTGTTTTTT.

The J gene is TRBJ2-7, the V gene TRBV27; perhaps TRBD2 as D (6 bases). The V gene's germline CDR1 is MNHEY and CDR2 SMNVEV (reference sequence). CDR3 length equals 15 residues. The V and J ends lost 3 bases and 0 bases respectively, with 12 bases between them. The DNA for the CDR3 is TGTGCCAGCAGTTTGTTTGGGAGGAGCTCCTACGAGCAGTACTTC. Its protein product is CASSLFGRSSYEQYF.

The gene calls are TRBV6-5 and TRBJ2-7; a weak D match, TRBD1 (5 bases). Germline values: CDR1 MNHEY, CDR2 SVGAGI. The V end was cut by 5 bases, the J end by 3 bases, with 14 bases between. CDR3 length: 14 residues. The CDR3 spells CASSPLADNYEQYF. The CDR3 DNA is TGTGCCAGCAGTCCCCTCGCGGACAACTACGAGCAGTACTTC.

This clone was detected only once. The rearrangement uses TRBV10-3 and TRBJ1-5, with D tentatively TRBD1 (5 bases). In germline, CDR1 is ENHRY, CDR2 SYGVKD. Trimming shortened V by 6 bases and J by 4 bases, and 10 bases separated the two germline ends. The CDR3 is made up of 13 amino acids. The CDR3 DNA sequence: TGTGCCATCAGGAGACAGAATAATCAGCCCCAGCATTTT. This translates into CAIRRQNNQPQHF.

The V and J genes are TRBV21-1 and TRBJ1-6; the listed D gene, TRBD1, was not tested against the DNA. TRBV21-1 constitutes a pseudogene. This CDR3 has 21 amino acids. The CDR3 loop is CASSKGSPRGRRAPTNSPLHF. CDR3 sequence (DNA): TGTGCCAGCAGCAAAGGGTCCCCCAGGGGGCGAAGGGCCCCCACAAATTCACCCCTCCACTTT.

This clone was seen more than once but under ten times. The rearrangement joins TRBV11-1 to TRBJ2-1; 9 bases match TRBD1. CDR1 and CDR2 from the germline V gene are SGHAT and FQDESV (reference sequence). The V gene end was trimmed by 4 bases and the J gene end by 6 bases; junction bases not matched to a gene: 10. There are 16 residues in the CDR3. CDR3 sequence: CASSYRDRALGNEQFF. CDR3 DNA: TGTGCCAGCAGCTACAGGGACAGGGCCTTAGGCAATGAGCAGTTCTTC.

The chain couples TRBV11-2 to TRBJ2-2; tentatively, D is TRBD2 (5 bases). Germline V gene data show CDR1 as SGHAT and CDR2 as FQNNGV. The CDR3 length is 17 residues. Trimming took 5 bases from V and 0 from J, leaving 16 bases between them. In DNA form, the CDR3 reads TGTGCCAGCAGCCCGAACCCGGGGTCAGCGAACACCGGGGAGCTGTTTTTT. Its translation: CASSPNPGSANTGELFF.

Many counts were recorded for this clone. This sequence joins TRBV20-1 and TRBJ2-3; D unclear. The germline CDR1 and CDR2 sequences are DFQATT and SNEGSKA (reference sequence). Deletions cut 3 bases from V and 2 bases from J, with 15 bases between. The CDR3 has 15 amino acids. The CDR3 DNA reads as TGCAGTGCTAGTCGCAGATACACGATCACAGATACGCAGTATTTT. Its translation is CSASRRYTITDTQYF.

This clone was observed once. J is TRBJ1-5 and V is TRBV18; D ambiguous. CDR1 and CDR2 from the germline V gene are KGHSH and LQKENI. The CDR3 covers 14 residues. The V gene lost 3 bases and the J gene lost 6 bases, with 12 bases spanning the gap. The CDR3 is CASSPETSGQPQHF. The DNA of the CDR3 is TGTGCCAGCTCACCTGAGACCTCGGGTCAGCCCCAGCATTTT.

The genes are TRBV9 and TRBJ2-1; 10 bases are shared with TRBD2. In germline, CDR1 is SGDLS, CDR2 YYNGEE. J lost 10 bases, V lost 1 base, and 5 bases had no gene match. The CDR3 is 14 amino acids. Here the CDR3 reads CASSVSSGSSEQFF. The CDR3 bases are TGTGCCAGCAGCGTATCTAGCGGGAGTTCGGAGCAGTTCTTC. The variable domain in full, with the rest retrieved from reference TRBV9 and TRBJ2-1, is DSGVTQTPKHLITATGQRVTLRCSPRSGDLSVYWYQQSLDQGLQFLIQYYNGEERAKGNILERFSAQQFPDLHSELNLSSLELGDSALYFCASSVSSGSSEQFFGPGTRLTVL.

This chain connects TRBV19 to TRBJ1-2; 10 positions agree with TRBD1. Per germline, CDR1 LNHDA and CDR2 SQIVND (reference sequence). The CDR3 runs 15 residues. Trimming cost V 7 bases and J 4 bases; bases outside gene matches: 9. CDR3 residues: CASTMPGQGIYGYTF. The CDR3 bases are TGTGCCAGTACCATGCCGGGACAGGGGATCTATGGCTACACCTTC.

The rearrangement joins TRBV6-2 or TRBV6-3 to TRBJ1-1, with 8 bases identical to TRBD1. CDR1 is MNHEY, CDR2 SVGEGT, per germline. V lost 6 bases to trimming and J lost 10 bases; unmatched junction nucleotides: 7. The CDR3 has 12 residues. DNA for the CDR3: TGTGCCAGCAGCATACTCACAGGGGGAGCTTTCTTT. Translating it yields CASSILTGGAFF.

The sample holds one count of this clone. The chain couples TRBV6-5 to TRBJ2-1, with D uncertain. The CDR3 loop spans 16 amino acids. Trimming removed 4 bases at V and 0 bases at J, with 13 bases between. Per the germline V gene, CDR1 is MNHEY and CDR2 is SVGAGI. As DNA, the CDR3 is TGTGCCAGCAGTTCTTCCATGGTGAGCTCCTACAATGAGCAGTTCTTC. Residues: CASSSSMVSSYNEQFF.

The chain recombines TRBV7-9 with TRBJ2-3, with 11 bases matching TRBD2. Germline V gene sequence: CDR1 SEHNR, CDR2 FQNEAQ (reference sequence). This CDR3 is built from 17 residues. V dropped 5 bases and J dropped 5; count of bases not matched to a gene: 12. CDR3 residues: CASSPWLAGGEIDTQYF. CDR3 in DNA: TGTGCCAGCAGCCCCTGGTTAGCGGGAGGGGAAATAGATACGCAGTATTTT. The entire variable domain, with the rest obtained from reference TRBV7-9 and TRBJ2-3, is as follows: DTGVSQNPRHKITKRGQNVTFRCDPISEHNRLYWYRQTLGQGPEFLTYFQNEAQLEKSRLLSDRFSAERPKGSFSTLEIQRTEQGDSAMYLCASSPWLAGGEIDTQYFGPGTRLTVL.

The chain combines TRBV3-1 (or the pseudogene TRBV3-2) with TRBJ2-1, with TRBD2 matching 9 bases. Trimming took 0 bases from V and 4 from J; bases not matched to a gene: 7. There are 17 residues in the CDR3. Germline V lookup: CDR1 LGHDT, CDR2 YNNKEL (reference sequence). This CDR3 is CASSQDLSGGTYNEQFF. The CDR3 region has the DNA TGTGCCAGCAGCCAAGATCTTAGCGGGGGCACGTACAATGAGCAGTTCTTC.

CDR3 amino acids: CASSPTPWTDGSPLHF. DNA of the CDR3: TGTGCCAGCTCACCAACCCCTTGGACAGACGGTTCACCCCTCCACTTT. V usage is TRBV18 and J usage is TRBJ1-6, with D maybe TRBD1 (6 bases). V gave up 2 bases and J gave up 9 bases, with 17 bases separating them. This CDR3 is 16 amino acids long. CDR1 and CDR2 from the germline V gene are KGHSH and LQKENI.

As DNA, the CDR3 is TGTGCCACCAGTGATCTTTGGACAGGGGAAAACACCGGGGAGCTGTTTTTT. Amino acid sequence: CATSDLWTGENTGELFF. J is TRBJ2-2 and V is TRBV24-1; 9 bases line up with TRBD1. Germline CDR1 KGHDR, CDR2 SFDVKD. V gave up 3 bases and J gave up 2 bases; unmatched junction bases: 6. The CDR3 spans 17 residues.

A word on this clone: The junction departs from germline at one end; a sequencing error may be responsible. The V call is TRBV28, the J call TRBJ2-3; D is possibly TRBD2 (6 bases). CDR3 length: 12 residues. From germline, CDR1 is MDHEN and CDR2 SYDVKM. The CDR3 nucleotides are TGTGCCAGCGGGACTTCCACAGATATGCAGTATTTT. Amino acid sequence: CASGTSTDMQYF.